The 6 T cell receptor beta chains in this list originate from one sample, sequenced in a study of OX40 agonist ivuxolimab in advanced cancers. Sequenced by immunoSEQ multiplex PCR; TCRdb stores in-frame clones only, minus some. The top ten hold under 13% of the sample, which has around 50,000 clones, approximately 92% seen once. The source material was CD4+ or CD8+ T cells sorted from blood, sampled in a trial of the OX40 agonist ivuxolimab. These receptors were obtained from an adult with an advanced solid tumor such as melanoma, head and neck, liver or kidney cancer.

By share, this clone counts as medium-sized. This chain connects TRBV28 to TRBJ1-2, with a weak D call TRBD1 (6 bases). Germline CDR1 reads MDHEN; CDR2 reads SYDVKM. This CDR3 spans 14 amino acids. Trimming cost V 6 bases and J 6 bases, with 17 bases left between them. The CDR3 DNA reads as TGTGCCAGCAGACCAGGACAGCAGGATAATGGCTACACCTTC. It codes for CASRPGQQDNGYTF.

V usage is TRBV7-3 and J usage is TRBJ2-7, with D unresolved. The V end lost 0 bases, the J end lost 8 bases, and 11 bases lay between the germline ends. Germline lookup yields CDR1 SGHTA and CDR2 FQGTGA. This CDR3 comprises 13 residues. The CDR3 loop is CASSLTNLSKQYF. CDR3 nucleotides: TGTGCCAGCAGCTTAACCAATCTTAGTAAGCAGTACTTC.

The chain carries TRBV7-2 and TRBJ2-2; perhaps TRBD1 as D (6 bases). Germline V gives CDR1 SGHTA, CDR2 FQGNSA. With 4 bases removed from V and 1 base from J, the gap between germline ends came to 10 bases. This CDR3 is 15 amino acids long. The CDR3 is CASSSGTLNTGELFF. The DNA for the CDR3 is TGTGCCAGCAGCTCCGGGACATTGAACACCGGGGAGCTGTTTTTT.

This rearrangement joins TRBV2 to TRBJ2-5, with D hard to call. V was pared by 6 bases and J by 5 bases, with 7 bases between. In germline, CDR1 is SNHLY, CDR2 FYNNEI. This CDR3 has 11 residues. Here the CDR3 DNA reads TGTGCCAGCAGAAACGGGGAGACCCAGTACTTC. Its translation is CASRNGETQYF.

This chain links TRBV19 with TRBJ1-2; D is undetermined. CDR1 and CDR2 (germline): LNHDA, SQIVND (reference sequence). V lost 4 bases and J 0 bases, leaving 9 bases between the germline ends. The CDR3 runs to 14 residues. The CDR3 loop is CASSSRLTNYGYTF. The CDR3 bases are TGTGCCAGTAGTAGTCGTCTAACTAACTATGGCTACACCTTC.

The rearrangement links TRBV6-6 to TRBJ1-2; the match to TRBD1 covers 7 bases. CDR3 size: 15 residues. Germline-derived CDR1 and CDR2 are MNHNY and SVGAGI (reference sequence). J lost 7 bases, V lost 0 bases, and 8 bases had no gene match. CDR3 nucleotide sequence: TGTGCCAGCAGTTACTCGAGACAGGGTAAACCTGGCTACACCTTC. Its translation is CASSYSRQGKPGYTF.